This TCR beta chain originates from a study of early T cells in non-severe SARS-CoV-2 infection. Study in general: Chains were not paired, and sequencing was done on bulk RNA from unsorted whole blood.

This clonotype was counted ten times or more. V lost 6 bases to trimming and J lost 7 bases; unmatched junction nucleotides: 3. The CDR3 has 11 residues. Per the germline V gene, CDR1 is SNHLY and CDR2 is FYNNEI. Unique molecular identifiers tagged individual cDNA molecules. TCRdb reprocessed the 5' RACE reads with MiXCR, giving one entry per CDR3 protein. This table holds some 30,000 distinct CDR3 sequences, approximately 5% found once. V is TRBV2 and J is TRBJ2-7, with 7 positions matching TRBD1. The sequencing input was whole blood. The TCR originated in an adult who was a healthcare worker with PCR-confirmed SARS-CoV-2 infection or an uninfected control (not recorded which). The CDR3 loop reads CASRQGQEQYF. CDR3 DNA: TGTGCCAGCAGGCAGGGACAGGAGCAGTACTTC.